One T cell receptor beta chain is described in this entry. The antigen remains unidentified. V dropped 5 bases and J dropped 3 bases, with 15 bases sitting between them. Germline loops: CDR1 SGDLS, CDR2 YYNGEE. The CDR3 is made up of 14 amino acids. The data derive from a study of OX40 agonist ivuxolimab in advanced cancers. The method was immunoSEQ multiplex PCR; TCRdb's version includes in-frame clones alone and lacks a portion of them. The sample has tens of thousands of clones, around nine tenths seen once. The study's findings and limits: At 0.1 to 3.0 mg/kg, clonal expansion of CD4+ and CD8+ blood T cells had occurred by week 6.

This sample comprised CD4+ or CD8+ T cells sorted from blood, obtained in a trial of the OX40 agonist ivuxolimab. The chain links TRBV9 to TRBJ2-7; perhaps TRBD1 as D (6 bases). This receptor was identified in an adult with an advanced solid tumor such as melanoma, head and neck, liver or kidney cancer. The CDR3: CASSRGGFDYEQYF. In nucleotides, the CDR3 is TGTGCCAGCAGTCGAGGGGGTTTCGACTACGAGCAGTACTTC.